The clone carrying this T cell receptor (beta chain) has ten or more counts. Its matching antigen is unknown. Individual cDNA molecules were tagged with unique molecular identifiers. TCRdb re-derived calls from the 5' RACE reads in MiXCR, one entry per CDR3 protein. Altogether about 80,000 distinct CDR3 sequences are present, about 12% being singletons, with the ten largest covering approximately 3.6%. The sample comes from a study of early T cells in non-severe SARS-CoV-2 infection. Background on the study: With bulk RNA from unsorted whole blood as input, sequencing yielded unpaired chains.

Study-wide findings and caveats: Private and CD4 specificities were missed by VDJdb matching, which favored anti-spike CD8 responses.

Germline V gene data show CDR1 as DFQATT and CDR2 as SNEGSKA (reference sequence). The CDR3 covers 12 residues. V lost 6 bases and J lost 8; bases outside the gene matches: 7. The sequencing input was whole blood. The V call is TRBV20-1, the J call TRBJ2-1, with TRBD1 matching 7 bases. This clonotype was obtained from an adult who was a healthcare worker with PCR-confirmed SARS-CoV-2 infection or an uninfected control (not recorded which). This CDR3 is CSAPRQGYEQFF. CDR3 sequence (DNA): TGCAGTGCCCCGAGACAGGGCTATGAGCAGTTCTTC.